This TCR beta chain was recovered during a study of lymphopenia after photon versus proton radiotherapy. The assay was immunoSEQ multiplex PCR, and TCRdb's table has in-frame clones only and misses some. The data contain roughly 30,000 clones, approximately 95% of them singletons. A word on this clone: Its antigen is unknown.

V was clipped by 2 bases and J by 6 bases; unmatched bases: 14. This CDR3 contains 16 residues. Germline V lookup: CDR1 SGHKS, CDR2 YYEKEE (reference sequence). Study results and limitations: After the lymphocyte nadir, photon-treated repertoires showed oligoclonal expansion, especially of CD8+ Temra cells. In patients who died, overall survival fell as post-nadir TCR diversity dropped more. Under photons, naive T cells and diversity fell while effector/memory populations rose. Survival link was tested only in deceased patients; proton benefit remains a possibility.

The sequence was collected from a woman in her 50s with cholangiocarcinoma. The chain links TRBV5-5 to TRBJ2-7; 7 nucleotides agree with TRBD1. Sequenced here: peripheral blood, sampled from a patient treated with photon-based radiotherapy. CDR3 sequence reads: CASSLGGGRQFLEQYF. CDR3 DNA: TGTGCCAGCAGCTTAGGGGGCGGTAGGCAGTTCCTCGAGCAGTACTTC.